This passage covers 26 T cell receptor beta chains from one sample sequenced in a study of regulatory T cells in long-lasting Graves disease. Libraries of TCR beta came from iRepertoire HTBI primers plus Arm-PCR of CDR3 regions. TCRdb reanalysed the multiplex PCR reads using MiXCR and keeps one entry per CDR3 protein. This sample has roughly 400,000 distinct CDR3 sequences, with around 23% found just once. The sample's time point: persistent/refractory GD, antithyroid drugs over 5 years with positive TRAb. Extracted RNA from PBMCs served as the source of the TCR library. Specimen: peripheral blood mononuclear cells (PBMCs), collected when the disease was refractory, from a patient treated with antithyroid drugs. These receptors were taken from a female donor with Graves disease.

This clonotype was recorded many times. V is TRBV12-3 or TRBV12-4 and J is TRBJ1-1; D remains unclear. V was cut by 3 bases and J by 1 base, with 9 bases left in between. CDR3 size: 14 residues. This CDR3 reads CASSFRRENTEAFF. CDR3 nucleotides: TGTGCCAGCAGTTTTAGGCGGGAGAACACTGAAGCTTTCTTT.

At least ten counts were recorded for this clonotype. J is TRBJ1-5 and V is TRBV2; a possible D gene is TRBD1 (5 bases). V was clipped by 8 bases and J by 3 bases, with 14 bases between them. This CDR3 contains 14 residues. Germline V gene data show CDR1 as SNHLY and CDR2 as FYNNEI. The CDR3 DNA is TGTGCCAGCGGGGGACCAGGGTTCAATCAGCCCCAGCATTTT. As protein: CASGGPGFNQPQHF.

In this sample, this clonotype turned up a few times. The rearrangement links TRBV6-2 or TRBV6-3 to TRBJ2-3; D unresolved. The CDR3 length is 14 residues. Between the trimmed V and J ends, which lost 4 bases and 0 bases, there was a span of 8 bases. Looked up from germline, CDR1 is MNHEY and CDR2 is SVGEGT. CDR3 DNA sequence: TGTGCCAGCAGTTCGCTACGGAGCACAGATACGCAGTATTTT. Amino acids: CASSSLRSTDTQYF.

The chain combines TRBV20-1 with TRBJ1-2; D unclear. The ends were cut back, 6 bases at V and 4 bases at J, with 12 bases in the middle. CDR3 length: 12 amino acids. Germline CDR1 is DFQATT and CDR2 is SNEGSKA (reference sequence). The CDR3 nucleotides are TGCAGTGCCCCCGGTACACTCTATGGCTACACCTTC. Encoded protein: CSAPGTLYGYTF.

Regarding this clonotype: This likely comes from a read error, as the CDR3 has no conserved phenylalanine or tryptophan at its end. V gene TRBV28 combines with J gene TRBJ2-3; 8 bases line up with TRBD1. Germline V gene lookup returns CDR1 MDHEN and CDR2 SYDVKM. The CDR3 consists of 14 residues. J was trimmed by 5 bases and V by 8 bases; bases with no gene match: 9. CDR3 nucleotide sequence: TGTGCCAGCTCCCAGGGGGCGACGGGAGATACGCAGTATCTT. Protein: CASSQGATGDTQYL.

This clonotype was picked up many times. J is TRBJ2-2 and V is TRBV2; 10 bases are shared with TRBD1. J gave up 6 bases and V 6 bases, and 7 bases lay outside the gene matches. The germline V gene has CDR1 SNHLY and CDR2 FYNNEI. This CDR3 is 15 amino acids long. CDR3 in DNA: TGTGCCAGCAGGGCCGGGACAGGGGTGCCCGGGGAGCTGTTTTTT. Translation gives CASRAGTGVPGELFF.

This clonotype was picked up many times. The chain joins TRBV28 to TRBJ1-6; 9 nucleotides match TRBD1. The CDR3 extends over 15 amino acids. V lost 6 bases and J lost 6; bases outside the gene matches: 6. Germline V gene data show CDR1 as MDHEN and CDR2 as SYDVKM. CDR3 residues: CASRDGTGTNSPLHF. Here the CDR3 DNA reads TGTGCCAGCAGGGATGGGACAGGGACTAATTCACCCCTCCACTTT.

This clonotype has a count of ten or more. The CDR3 is CASSEDLTYEQYF. The DNA for the CDR3 is TGTGCCAGCAGTGAAGACCTTACCTACGAGCAGTACTTC. The J gene is TRBJ2-7, the V gene TRBV2; D gene unclear. This CDR3 has 13 amino acids. The ends were cut back, 1 base at V and 2 bases at J, with 6 bases in the middle. Germline V gene data show CDR1 as SNHLY and CDR2 as FYNNEI.

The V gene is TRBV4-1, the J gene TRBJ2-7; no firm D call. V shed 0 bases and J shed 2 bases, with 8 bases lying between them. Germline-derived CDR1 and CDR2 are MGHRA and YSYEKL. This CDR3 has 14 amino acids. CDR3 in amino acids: CASSQDPETYEQYF. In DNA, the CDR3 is TGCGCCAGCAGCCAAGATCCGGAAACCTACGAGCAGTACTTC.

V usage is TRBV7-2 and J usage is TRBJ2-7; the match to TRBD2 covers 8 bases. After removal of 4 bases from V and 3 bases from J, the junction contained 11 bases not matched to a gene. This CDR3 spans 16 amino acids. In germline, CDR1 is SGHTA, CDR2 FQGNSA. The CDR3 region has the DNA TGTGCCAGCAGCTACGGGGGGACTAGTTCCTACTACGAGCAGTACTTC. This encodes CASSYGGTSSYYEQYF.

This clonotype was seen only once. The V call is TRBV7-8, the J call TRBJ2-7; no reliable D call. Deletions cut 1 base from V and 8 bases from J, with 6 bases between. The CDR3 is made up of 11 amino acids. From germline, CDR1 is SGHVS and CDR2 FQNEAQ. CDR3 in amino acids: CASSLEYKQYF. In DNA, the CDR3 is TGTGCCAGCAGCTTAGAATACAAGCAGTACTTC.

The chain's CDR3 is CASSPGLAGGSSGTQYF. The CDR3 nucleotides are TGTGCCAGCAGCCCCGGACTAGCGGGAGGATCAAGTGGGACCCAGTACTTC. The chain links TRBV11-2 to TRBJ2-5, with 14 bases that match TRBD2. CDR3 size: 17 residues. With 5 bases clipped from V and 7 bases from J, the junction kept 12 bases outside the gene matches. CDR1 and CDR2 (germline): SGHAT, FQNNGV.

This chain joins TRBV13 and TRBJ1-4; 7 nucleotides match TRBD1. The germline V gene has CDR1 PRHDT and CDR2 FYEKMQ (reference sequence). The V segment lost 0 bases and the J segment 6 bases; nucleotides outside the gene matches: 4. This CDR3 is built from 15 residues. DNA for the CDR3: TGTGCCAGCAGCTTAGGAGGGACAGCCTATGAAAAACTGTTTTTT. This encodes CASSLGGTAYEKLFF.

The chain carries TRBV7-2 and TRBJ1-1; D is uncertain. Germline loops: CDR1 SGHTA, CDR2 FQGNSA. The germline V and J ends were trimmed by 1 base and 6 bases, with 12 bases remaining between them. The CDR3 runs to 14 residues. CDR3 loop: CASSLVMVGSEAFF. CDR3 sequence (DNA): TGTGCCAGCAGCTTAGTGATGGTAGGGTCTGAAGCTTTCTTT.

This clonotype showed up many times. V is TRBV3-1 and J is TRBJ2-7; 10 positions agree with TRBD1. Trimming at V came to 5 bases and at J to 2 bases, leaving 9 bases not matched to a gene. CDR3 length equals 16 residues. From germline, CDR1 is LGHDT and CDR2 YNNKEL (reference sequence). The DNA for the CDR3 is TGTGCCAGCAGCAATAGACCGGGACAGGGGACCTACGAGCAGTACTTC. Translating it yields CASSNRPGQGTYEQYF.

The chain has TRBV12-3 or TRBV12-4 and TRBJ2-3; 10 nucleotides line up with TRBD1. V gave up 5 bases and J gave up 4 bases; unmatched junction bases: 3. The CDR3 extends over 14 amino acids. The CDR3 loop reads CASSIGTGADTQYF. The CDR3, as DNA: TGTGCCAGCAGTATTGGGACAGGGGCAGATACGCAGTATTTT.

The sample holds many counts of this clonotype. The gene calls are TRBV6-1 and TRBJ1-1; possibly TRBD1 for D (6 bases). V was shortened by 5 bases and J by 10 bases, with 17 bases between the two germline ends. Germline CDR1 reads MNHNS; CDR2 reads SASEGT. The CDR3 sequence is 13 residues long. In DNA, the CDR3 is TGTGCCAGCAGTCACAGGGACATCGTTGGAGCTTTCTTT. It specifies CASSHRDIVGAFF.

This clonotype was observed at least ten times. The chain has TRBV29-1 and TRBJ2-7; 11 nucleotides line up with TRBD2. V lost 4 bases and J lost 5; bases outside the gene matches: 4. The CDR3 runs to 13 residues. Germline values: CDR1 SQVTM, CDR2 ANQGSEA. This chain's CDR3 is CSVGTSGSHEQYF. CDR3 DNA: TGCAGCGTTGGGACTAGCGGGTCCCACGAGCAGTACTTC.

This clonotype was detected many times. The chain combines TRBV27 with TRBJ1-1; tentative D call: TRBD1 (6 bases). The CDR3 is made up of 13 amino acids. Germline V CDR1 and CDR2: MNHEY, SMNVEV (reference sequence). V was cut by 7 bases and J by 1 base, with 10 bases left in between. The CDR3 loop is CASTNRANTEAFF. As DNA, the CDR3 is TGTGCCAGCACAAACAGGGCGAACACTGAAGCTTTCTTT.

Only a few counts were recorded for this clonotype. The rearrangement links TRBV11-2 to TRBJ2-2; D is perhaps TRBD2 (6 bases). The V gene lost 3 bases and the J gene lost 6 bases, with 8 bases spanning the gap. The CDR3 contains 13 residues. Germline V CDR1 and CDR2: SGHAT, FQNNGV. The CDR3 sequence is CASSFGSPGELFF. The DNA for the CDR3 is TGTGCCAGCAGCTTCGGGAGCCCCGGGGAGCTGTTTTTT.

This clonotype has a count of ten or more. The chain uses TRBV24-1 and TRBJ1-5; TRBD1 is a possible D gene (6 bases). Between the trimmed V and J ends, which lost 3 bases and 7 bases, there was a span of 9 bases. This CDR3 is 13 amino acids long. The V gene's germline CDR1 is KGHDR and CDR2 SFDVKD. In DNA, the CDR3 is TGTGCCACCAGTGATAGCGGGGGCCAGCCCCAGCATTTT. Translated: CATSDSGGQPQHF.

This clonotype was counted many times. CDR3 region: CASSFCGSPRDEQYF. The CDR3 DNA follows: TGTGCCAGCAGCTTTTGCGGGAGCCCCCGCGACGAGCAGTACTTC. This sequence joins TRBV7-4 and TRBJ2-7; 7 bases agree with TRBD2. This CDR3 spans 15 amino acids. Per the germline V gene, CDR1 is SGHVT and CDR2 is SQSDAQ. J gave up 5 bases and V 3 bases, and 10 bases lay outside the gene matches.

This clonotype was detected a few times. DNA of the CDR3: TGCGCCAGCAGCCAACCCGCCCGGACGGGGAAAGAGACCCAGTACTTC. Protein: CASSQPARTGKETQYF. The genes are TRBV4-1 and TRBJ2-5; D is possibly TRBD2 (5 bases). Germline CDR1 is MGHRA and CDR2 is YSYEKL. Trimming pared 2 bases from V and 3 bases from J, leaving 16 bases between. This CDR3 comprises 16 residues.

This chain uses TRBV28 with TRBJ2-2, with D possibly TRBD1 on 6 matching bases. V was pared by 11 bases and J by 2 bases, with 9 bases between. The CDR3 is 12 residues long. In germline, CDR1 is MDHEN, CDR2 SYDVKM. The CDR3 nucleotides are TGTGCCTCACAGGGTAACACCGGGGAGCTGTTTTTT. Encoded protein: CASQGNTGELFF.

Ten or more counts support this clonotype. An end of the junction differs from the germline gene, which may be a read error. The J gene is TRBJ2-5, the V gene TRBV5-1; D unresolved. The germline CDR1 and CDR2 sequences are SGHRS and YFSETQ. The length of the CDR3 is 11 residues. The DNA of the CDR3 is TGTGCCAGCAGCTGGCAAGAGACCCAGTACTTC. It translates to CASSWQETQYF.

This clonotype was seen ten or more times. Written as DNA, the CDR3 is TGCAGCGTTGACCAGCAGGACGGAATCTACGAGCAGTACTTC. It yields the protein CSVDQQDGIYEQYF. The genes are TRBV29-1 and TRBJ2-7, with D uncertain. From germline, CDR1 is SQVTM and CDR2 ANQGSEA. The V gene lost 3 bases and the J gene lost 3 bases, with 15 bases spanning the gap. The CDR3 is 14 residues long.